Sequencing of this T cell receptor (beta chain) was carried out in a study of shared clonotypes between healthy human individuals. V was clipped by 8 bases and J by 8 bases, with 9 bases between them. The CDR3 length is 11 residues. Germline V lookup: CDR1 SGHAT, CDR2 FQNNGV. Libraries were prepared by immunoSEQ multiplex PCR; TCRdb keeps only in-frame clonotypes and omits some of them. The repertoire has around 700,000 clones, around 92% of them found once; the top ten carry 24%. The naive CD8 population came from CD45RO-negative cells selected for CCR7, without terminally differentiated effector memory CD45RA+ cells.

Sequenced sample: naive CD8+ T cells sorted from blood. The sequence came from a man younger than 40 in good health. This sequence joins TRBV11-2 and TRBJ1-4; D perhaps matches TRBD1 (5 bases). The DNA of the CDR3 is TGTGCCAGCGGGGGTCACGAAAAACTGTTTTTT. This sequence encodes CASGGHEKLFF.